This TCR beta chain was recorded in a study of T cell responses to AZD1222 COVID-19 vaccine. The repertoire was sequenced with immunoSEQ multiplex PCR; TCRdb's copy has only in-frame clones and lacks some. The top ten clones hold more than 5.5% of a sample with over 150,000 clones, less than 90% of them seen once. Overall study results and limits: Spike was spanned by vaccine-associated CD4 TCRs, which were dominant at 160-218 and 743-854. Repertoires were obtained only post-peak T cell response. The sample set comprised mostly white British donors with more females, and clonal diversity was possibly underestimated.

A note on this clone: Its antigen is as yet unknown.

The sample in question was peripheral blood, obtained on day 0 of MenACWY control vaccination. This clonotype was obtained from an adult in good health.

In nucleotides, the CDR3 is TGCGCCAGCAGCCAAGATAGGGAAAACACCATATATTTT. It yields the protein CASSQDRENTIYF. The chain is built from TRBV4-3 and TRBJ1-3, with D unresolved. Trimming stripped 0 bases from V and 6 bases from J, with 6 bases between. Germline V CDR1 and CDR2: LGHNA, YSLEER. This CDR3 is built from 13 residues.